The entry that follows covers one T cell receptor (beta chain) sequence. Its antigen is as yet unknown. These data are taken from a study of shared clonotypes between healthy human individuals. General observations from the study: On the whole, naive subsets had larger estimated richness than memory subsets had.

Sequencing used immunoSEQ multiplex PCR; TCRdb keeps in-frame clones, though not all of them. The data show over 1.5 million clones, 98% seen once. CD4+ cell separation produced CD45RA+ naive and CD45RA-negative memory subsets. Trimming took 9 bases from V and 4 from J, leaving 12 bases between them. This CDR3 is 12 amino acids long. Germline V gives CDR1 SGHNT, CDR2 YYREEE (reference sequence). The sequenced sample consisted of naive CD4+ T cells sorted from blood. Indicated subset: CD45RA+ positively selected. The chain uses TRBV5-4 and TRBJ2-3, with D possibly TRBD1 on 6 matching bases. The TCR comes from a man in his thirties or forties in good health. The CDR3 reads CATYRVPDTQYF. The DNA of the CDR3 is TGTGCCACCTACAGGGTCCCAGATACGCAGTATTTT. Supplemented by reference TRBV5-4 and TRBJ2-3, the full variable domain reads ETGVTQSPTHLIKTRGQQVTLRCSSQSGHNTVSWYQQALGQGPQFIFQYYREEENGRGNFPPRFSGLQFPNYSSELNVNALELDDSALYLCATYRVPDTQYFGPGTRLTVL.